A single sample gave rise to the 25 T cell receptor beta chains below, sequenced in a study of T cells in Graves' hyperthyroidism and ophthalmopathy. Regions amplified from RNA transcripts were the TCR beta CDR3 regions. A set of HTBI primers served as the primers for a first-round RT-PCR of the TCR CDR3. TCRdb independently ran MiXCR on the multiplex PCR reads; one entry per CDR3 protein. The sample shows under 300,000 distinct CDR3 sequences, 13% of them seen only once. The sequenced material came from blood. These receptors were collected from a woman aged 30 to 39 with Graves' hyperthyroidism that later progressed to Graves' ophthalmopathy.

This clonotype was seen many times. CDR3 loop: CASSYSTGYNSPLHF. DNA of the CDR3: TGTGCCAGCAGTTACTCGACAGGGTATAATTCACCCCTCCACTTT. This chain joins TRBV27 and TRBJ1-6, with 7 bases identical to TRBD1. There are 15 residues in the CDR3. With 4 bases clipped from V and 4 bases from J, the junction kept 4 bases outside the gene matches. Germline-derived CDR1 and CDR2 are MNHEY and SMNVEV (reference sequence).

The V call is TRBV9, the J call TRBJ1-2; the D gene is possibly TRBD1 (6 bases). The V gene lost 0 bases and the J gene lost 3 bases, with 12 bases spanning the gap. This CDR3 is 15 amino acids long. From germline, CDR1 is SGDLS and CDR2 YYNGEE. The CDR3 region is CASSVGQANDYGYTF. Here the CDR3 DNA reads TGTGCCAGCAGCGTAGGACAGGCTAACGACTATGGCTACACCTTC.

The table lists this clonotype with many counts. V is TRBV30 and J is TRBJ1-2, with 7 bases fitting TRBD1. The germline V gene encodes CDR1 GTSNPN and CDR2 SVGIG (reference sequence). The CDR3 covers 13 residues. V was clipped by 8 bases and J by 8 bases; unmatched bases: 14. The chain's CDR3 is CARYIQGGGGYTF. CDR3 DNA sequence: TGTGCCCGCTACATTCAGGGGGGAGGAGGCTACACCTTC.

This clonotype has a count of ten or more. The gene calls are TRBV7-2 and TRBJ1-6; 9 bases are a match to TRBD1. The CDR3 spans 16 residues. Germline V lookup: CDR1 SGHTA, CDR2 FQGNSA. The V gene end was trimmed by 5 bases and the J gene end by 10 bases; junction bases not matched to a gene: 12. DNA for the CDR3: TGTGCCAGCAGCAGACCCGGACAGGGGAGAATATCACCCCTCCACTTT. Translation gives CASSRPGQGRISPLHF.

This clonotype was counted between two and nine times. This rearrangement joins TRBV28 to TRBJ1-6; 9 nucleotides align to TRBD1. This CDR3 region has 19 residues. Germline-derived CDR1 and CDR2 are MDHEN and SYDVKM. V shed 4 bases and J 1 base; nucleotides not matched to a gene: 11. The CDR3 sequence is CASSYPGQGKSSYNSPLHF. The CDR3 DNA reads TGTGCCAGCAGTTACCCAGGACAGGGGAAGAGTTCCTATAATTCACCCCTCCACTTT.

This clonotype was observed many times. At one end the junction does not follow the germline gene, possibly because of a read error. The chain joins TRBV20-1 to TRBJ1-1; 7 positions match TRBD1. CDR3 length: 13 residues. CDR1 is DFQATT, CDR2 SNEGSKA, per germline (reference sequence). DNA of the CDR3: TGCAGTGCAGAAGGACAGGTGAACACTGAAACTTTCTTT. Encoded protein: CSAEGQVNTETFF.

This rearrangement joins TRBV19 to TRBJ2-1; 13 nucleotides line up with TRBD2. In germline, CDR1 is LNHDA, CDR2 SQIVND (reference sequence). The CDR3 extends over 16 amino acids. Trimming removed 3 bases from V and 8 bases from J; junction bases left unmatched: 7. CDR3 residues: CASSMFGTSGAHEQFF. DNA of the CDR3: TGTGCCAGTAGTATGTTCGGGACTAGCGGGGCCCATGAGCAGTTCTTC. Full variable domain (remainder filled in from reference TRBV19 and TRBJ2-1): DGGITQSPKYLFRKEGQNVTLSCEQNLNHDAMYWYRQDPGQGLRLIYYSQIVNDFQKGDIAEGYSVSREKKESFPLTVTSAQKNPTAFYLCASSMFGTSGAHEQFFGPGTRLTVL.

This clonotype was observed many times. The CDR3 bases are TGTGCCAGCAGTATCTACGGCCGGCTGGGCACTGAAGCTTTCTTT. Translated, it gives CASSIYGRLGTEAFF. V is TRBV2 and J is TRBJ1-1; unclear D gene. Trimming removed 5 bases at V and 4 bases at J, with 17 bases between. This CDR3 has 15 residues. Germline CDR1 and CDR2: SNHLY and FYNNEI.

This clonotype was recorded at least ten times. The chain couples TRBV12-3 or TRBV12-4 to TRBJ2-3, with D perhaps matching TRBD1 or TRBD2 (5 bases each). V was pared by 7 bases and J by 0 bases, with 14 bases between. The CDR3 is made up of 15 amino acids. The CDR3 DNA is TGTGCCAGCACCGACAGCGGAACTAGCACAGATACGCAGTATTTT. Residues: CASTDSGTSTDTQYF.

The chain links TRBV28 to TRBJ1-6; 7 bases fit TRBD1. Looked up from germline, CDR1 is MDHEN and CDR2 is SYDVKM. The CDR3 loop spans 15 amino acids. The trim removed 5 bases at V and 7 bases at J, leaving 8 bases unmatched. CDR3 sequence (DNA): TGTGCCAGCAGTGGGGAGACAGGGAGGAATTCACCCCTCCACTTT. Amino acid sequence: CASSGETGRNSPLHF. The full variable domain, rest sourced from reference TRBV28 and TRBJ1-6, is DVKVTQSSRYLVKRTGEKVFLECVQDMDHENMFWYRQDPGLGLRLIYFSYDVKMKEKGDIPEGYSVSREKKERFSLILESASTNQTSMYLCASSGETGRNSPLHFGNGTRLTVT.

This clonotype was recorded many times. The gene calls are TRBV12-3 or TRBV12-4 and TRBJ1-4, with D perhaps TRBD1 (5 bases). Trimming stripped 6 bases from V and 0 bases from J, with 8 bases between. The CDR3 has 14 amino acids. CDR3: CASSSTATNEKLFF. CDR3 sequence (DNA): TGTGCCAGCAGCTCGACAGCAACTAATGAAAAACTGTTTTTT.

This clonotype occurred once. The chain joins TRBV20-1 to TRBJ2-1; 15 nucleotides line up with TRBD2. Unmatched junction bases numbered 12, after V lost 3 bases and J lost 6 bases. Germline CDR1 DFQATT, CDR2 SNEGSKA (reference sequence). CDR3 length equals 18 residues. The CDR3 sequence: CSARGGLAGGPNFNEQFF. The CDR3 DNA reads as TGCAGTGCTAGGGGTGGACTAGCGGGAGGGCCTAATTTCAATGAGCAGTTCTTC.

This clonotype was detected only a few times. The chain combines TRBV6-6 with TRBJ2-5; 8 nucleotides match TRBD2. The length of the CDR3 is 16 residues. The V segment lost 0 bases and the J segment 1 base; nucleotides outside the gene matches: 4. Germline loops: CDR1 MNHNY, CDR2 SVGAGI (reference sequence). The CDR3 loop reads CASSYSASGLQETQYF. The CDR3 DNA reads as TGTGCCAGCAGTTACTCGGCTAGCGGGCTCCAAGAGACCCAGTACTTC.

This sequence joins TRBV28 and TRBJ2-1; D may be TRBD1 or TRBD2 (6 bases each). CDR1 is MDHEN and CDR2 is SYDVKM in the germline V gene. Trimming shortened V by 5 bases and J by 3 bases, and 20 bases separated the two germline ends. This CDR3 is built from 17 residues. The CDR3 protein is CASSARGWRADYNEQFF. DNA for the CDR3: TGTGCCAGCAGTGCCAGGGGCTGGAGGGCCGACTACAATGAGCAGTTCTTC.

This clonotype was detected only a few times. The chain carries TRBV6-1 and TRBJ2-1; possibly TRBD2 for D (5 bases). V was clipped by 6 bases and J by 1 base, with 13 bases between them. The CDR3 extends over 15 amino acids. Per the germline V gene, CDR1 is MNHNS and CDR2 is SASEGT. In nucleotides, the CDR3 is TGTGCCAGCAGACCCCCGGGGTTATCCTACAATGAGCAGTTCTTC. Translating gives CASRPPGLSYNEQFF.

This clonotype was detected many times. The chain employs TRBV18 and TRBJ2-5; weak D call: TRBD1 (6 bases). V dropped 4 bases and J dropped 5 bases, with 14 bases sitting between them. CDR3 length: 14 amino acids. Per the germline V gene, CDR1 is KGHSH and CDR2 is LQKENI. The CDR3 bases are TGTGCCAGCTCACTCACAGGGACGAGGGAGACCCAGTACTTC. Translation gives CASSLTGTRETQYF.

Remarks on this clonotype: A much larger clone lies one base from this, so it may be a read error. The chain carries TRBV27 and TRBJ2-7; tentative D call: TRBD2 (5 bases). Per the germline V gene, CDR1 is MNHEY and CDR2 is SMNVEV (reference sequence). The V and J ends lost 5 bases and 9 bases respectively, with 14 bases between them. The CDR3 loop spans 12 amino acids. Here the CDR3 DNA reads TGTGCCAGCAGTCAGACCGGGAAAGCGCAGTACTTC. It yields the protein CASSQTGKAQYF.

This clonotype has more than one count but fewer than ten. The chain carries TRBV2 and TRBJ2-7; 10 bases map to TRBD2. Per the germline V gene, CDR1 is SNHLY and CDR2 is FYNNEI. The V and J ends lost 3 bases and 4 bases, in that order; junction bases with no gene match: 3. CDR3 length equals 14 residues. The chain's CDR3 is CASSDSGGRYEQYF. The CDR3 region has the DNA TGTGCCAGCAGTGATAGCGGGGGGAGGTACGAGCAGTACTTC. Using reference TRBV2 and TRBJ2-7 for the parts outside the CDR3, the full variable domain is EPEVTQTPSHQVTQMGQEVILRCVPISNHLYFYWYRQILGQKVEFLVSFYNNEISEKSEIFDDQFSVERPDGSNFTLKIRSTKLEDSAMYFCASSDSGGRYEQYFGPGTRLTVT.

This clonotype was observed a few times. The chain joins TRBV27 to TRBJ2-7, with unresolved D. V was shortened by 2 bases and J by 4 bases, with 9 bases between the two germline ends. This CDR3 contains 13 residues. Germline V gene data show CDR1 as MNHEY and CDR2 as SMNVEV (reference sequence). CDR3 loop: CASSLTLGYEQYF. The CDR3 DNA reads TGTGCCAGCAGTTTAACGCTGGGGTACGAGCAGTACTTC.

V gene TRBV19 combines with J gene TRBJ1-1; D ambiguous. V dropped 2 bases and J dropped 5 bases, with 9 bases sitting between them. There are 13 residues in the CDR3. Germline V lookup: CDR1 LNHDA, CDR2 SQIVND (reference sequence). The CDR3 region has the DNA TGTGCCAGTAGTATAAGTGGATGGACTGAAGCTTTCTTT. Translated: CASSISGWTEAFF.

This clonotype was seen repeatedly, ten times or more. This chain uses TRBV6-2 or TRBV6-3 with TRBJ2-1; TRBD1 aligns across 7 bases. The V segment lost 6 bases and the J segment 0 bases; nucleotides outside the gene matches: 8. CDR3 length equals 16 residues. The germline CDR1 and CDR2 sequences are MNHEY and SVGEGT. The CDR3, as DNA: TGTGCCAGCAGACCACTGACAGGGAACTCCTACAATGAGCAGTTCTTC. It is translated as CASRPLTGNSYNEQFF.

Many counts were recorded for this clonotype. The J gene is TRBJ2-7, the V gene TRBV2; D might be TRBD2 (6 bases). The germline V gene has CDR1 SNHLY and CDR2 FYNNEI. The CDR3 is 14 amino acids. V gave up 6 bases and J gave up 2 bases, with 14 bases separating them. The chain's CDR3 is CASRRDSKTYEQYF. DNA for the CDR3: TGTGCCAGCAGGAGGGACTCGAAGACCTACGAGCAGTACTTC.

This clonotype came up a few times. The rearrangement links TRBV9 to TRBJ2-2; 9 positions agree with TRBD2. The CDR3 consists of 14 residues. J lost 8 bases, V lost 4 bases, and 6 bases had no gene match. The V gene's germline CDR1 is SGDLS and CDR2 YYNGEE. CDR3 bases: TGTGCCAGCAGCCTCCCTAGCGGGATTGGGGAGCTGTTTTTT. The encoded protein is CASSLPSGIGELFF.

In regard to this clonotype: One junction end does not reproduce the germline sequence, and a read error may be involved. The V and J genes are TRBV28 and TRBJ1-1; D call uncertain. CDR3 length: 12 amino acids. In germline, CDR1 is MDHEN, CDR2 SYDVKM. The DNA of the CDR3 is TGTGCCAGCAGTTTAGTGAACACTGGAGCTTTCTTT. This encodes CASSLVNTGAFF.

A few counts support this clonotype. The chain combines TRBV7-3 with TRBJ2-2; the match to TRBD1 covers 8 bases. Germline-derived CDR1 and CDR2 are SGHTA and FQGTGA. The CDR3 totals 15 residues. V lost 3 bases to trimming and J lost 7 bases; unmatched junction nucleotides: 7. DNA of the CDR3: TGTGCCAGCAGCTTCGGACAGGGCAAGATCGGGGAGCTGTTTTTT. Translation: CASSFGQGKIGELFF. The full variable domain, rest sourced from reference TRBV7-3 and TRBJ2-2, is GAGVSQTPSNKVTEKGKYVELRCDPISGHTALYWYRQSLGQGPEFLIYFQGTGAADDSGLPNDRFFAVRPEGSVSTLKIQRTERGDSAVYLCASSFGQGKIGELFFGEGSRLTVL.